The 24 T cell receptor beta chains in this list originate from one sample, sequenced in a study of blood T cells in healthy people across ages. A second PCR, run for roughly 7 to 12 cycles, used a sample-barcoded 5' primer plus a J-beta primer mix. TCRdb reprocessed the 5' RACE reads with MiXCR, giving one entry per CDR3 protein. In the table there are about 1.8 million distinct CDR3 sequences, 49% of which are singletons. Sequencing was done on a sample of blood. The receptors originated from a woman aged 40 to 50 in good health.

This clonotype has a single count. The CDR3 DNA sequence: TGCAGTGCTAGAGATTTTAGCGGGGGGCGAACCTACAATGAGCAGTTCTTC. This gives the protein CSARDFSGGRTYNEQFF. J is TRBJ2-1 and V is TRBV20-1, with 10 bases matching TRBD2. The ends lost 0 bases at V and 2 bases at J; junction bases unmatched: 7. This CDR3 comprises 17 residues. Germline lookup yields CDR1 DFQATT and CDR2 SNEGSKA (reference sequence).

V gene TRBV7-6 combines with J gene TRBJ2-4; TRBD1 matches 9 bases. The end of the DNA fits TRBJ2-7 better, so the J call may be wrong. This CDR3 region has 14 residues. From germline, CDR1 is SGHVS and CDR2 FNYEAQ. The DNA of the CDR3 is TGTGCCAGCAGCCCGGGGACAGGGTGGGCCGAGCAGTACTTC. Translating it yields CASSPGTGWAEQYF.

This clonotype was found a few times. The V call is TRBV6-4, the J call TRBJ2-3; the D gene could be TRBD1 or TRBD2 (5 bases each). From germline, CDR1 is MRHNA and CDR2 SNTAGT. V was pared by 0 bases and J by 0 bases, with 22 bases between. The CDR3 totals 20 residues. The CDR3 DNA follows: TGTGCCAGCAGTGACTCCCCGGCCCTGATCGGGACCCAGAGCACAGATACGCAGTATTTT. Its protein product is CASSDSPALIGTQSTDTQYF.

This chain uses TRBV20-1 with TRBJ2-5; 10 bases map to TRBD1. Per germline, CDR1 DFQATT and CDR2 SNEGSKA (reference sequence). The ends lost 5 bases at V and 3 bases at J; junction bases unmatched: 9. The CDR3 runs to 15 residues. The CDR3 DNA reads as TGCAGTGCTGCCTGGACAGGGGGTAAAAAAGAGACCCAGTACTTC. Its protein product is CSAAWTGGKKETQYF.

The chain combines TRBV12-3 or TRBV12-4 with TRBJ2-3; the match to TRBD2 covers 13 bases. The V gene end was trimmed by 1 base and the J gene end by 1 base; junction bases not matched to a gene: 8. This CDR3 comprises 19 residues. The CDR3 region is CASSLGGLAGPIGTDTQYF. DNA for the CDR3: TGTGCCAGCAGTTTAGGGGGACTAGCGGGACCCATTGGCACAGATACGCAGTATTTT.

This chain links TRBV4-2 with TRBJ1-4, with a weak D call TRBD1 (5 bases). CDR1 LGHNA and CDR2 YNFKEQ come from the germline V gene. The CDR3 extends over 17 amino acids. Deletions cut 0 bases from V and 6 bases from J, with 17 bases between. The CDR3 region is CASSQDAAGTADEKLFF. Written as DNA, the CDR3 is TGTGCCAGCAGCCAAGATGCTGCGGGGACTGCCGATGAAAAACTGTTTTTT.

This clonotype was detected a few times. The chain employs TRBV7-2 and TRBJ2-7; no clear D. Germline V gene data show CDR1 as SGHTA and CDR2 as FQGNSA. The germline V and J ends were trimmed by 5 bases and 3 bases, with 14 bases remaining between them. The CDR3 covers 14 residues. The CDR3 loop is CASSPVWGYYEQYF. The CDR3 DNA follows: TGTGCCAGCAGCCCAGTCTGGGGTTACTACGAGCAGTACTTC.

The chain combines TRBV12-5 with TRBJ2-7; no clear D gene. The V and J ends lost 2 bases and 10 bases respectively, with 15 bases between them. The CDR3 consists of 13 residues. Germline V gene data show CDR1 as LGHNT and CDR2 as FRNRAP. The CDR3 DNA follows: TGTGCTAGTGGTTTGTATGGAATGGAAGCCCAGTACTTC. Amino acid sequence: CASGLYGMEAQYF. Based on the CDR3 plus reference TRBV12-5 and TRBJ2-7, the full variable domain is DARVTQTPRHKVTEMGQEVTMRCQPILGHNTVFWYRQTMMQGLELLAYFRNRAPLDDSGMPKDRFSAEMPDATLATLKIQPSEPRDSAVYFCASGLYGMEAQYFGPGTRLTVT.

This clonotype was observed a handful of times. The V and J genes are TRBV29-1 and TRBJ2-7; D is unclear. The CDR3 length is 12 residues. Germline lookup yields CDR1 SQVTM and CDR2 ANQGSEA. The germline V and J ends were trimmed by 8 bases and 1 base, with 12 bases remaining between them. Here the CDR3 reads CSIHSESYEQYF. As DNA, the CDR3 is TGCAGCATACACTCCGAGTCCTACGAGCAGTACTTC.

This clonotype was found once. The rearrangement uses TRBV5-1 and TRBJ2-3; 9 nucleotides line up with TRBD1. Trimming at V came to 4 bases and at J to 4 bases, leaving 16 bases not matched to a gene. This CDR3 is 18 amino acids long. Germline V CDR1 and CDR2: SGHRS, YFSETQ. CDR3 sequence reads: CASSQERGDRDRPDTQYF. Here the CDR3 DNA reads TGCGCCAGCAGCCAGGAACGGGGGGACAGGGATCGCCCAGATACGCAGTATTTT.

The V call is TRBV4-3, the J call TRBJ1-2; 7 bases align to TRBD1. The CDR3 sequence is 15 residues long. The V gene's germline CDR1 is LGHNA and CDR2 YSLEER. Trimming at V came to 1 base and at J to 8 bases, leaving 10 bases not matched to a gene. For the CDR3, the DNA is TGCGCCAGCAGCCAAGTTGGTCAGGGGGAAATGGGCTACACCTTC. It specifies CASSQVGQGEMGYTF.

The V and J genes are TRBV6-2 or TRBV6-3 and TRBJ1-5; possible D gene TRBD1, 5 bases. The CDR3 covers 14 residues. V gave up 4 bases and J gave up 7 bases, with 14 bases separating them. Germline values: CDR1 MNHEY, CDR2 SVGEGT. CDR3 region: CASSFGLRGQPQHF. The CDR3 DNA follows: TGTGCCAGCAGTTTTGGGCTTCGGGGGCAGCCCCAGCATTTT.

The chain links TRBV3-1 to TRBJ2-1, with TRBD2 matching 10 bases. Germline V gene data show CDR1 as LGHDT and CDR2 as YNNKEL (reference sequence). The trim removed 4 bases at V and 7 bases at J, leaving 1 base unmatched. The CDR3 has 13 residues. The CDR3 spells CASSRTSGNEQFF. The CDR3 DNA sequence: TGTGCCAGCAGCCGGACTAGCGGTAATGAGCAGTTCTTC.

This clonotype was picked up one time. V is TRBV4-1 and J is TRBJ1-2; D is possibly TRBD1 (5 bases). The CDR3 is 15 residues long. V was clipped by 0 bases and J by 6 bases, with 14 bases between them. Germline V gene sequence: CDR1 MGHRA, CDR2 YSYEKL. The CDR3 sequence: CASSQERRGADGYTF. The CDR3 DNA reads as TGCGCCAGCAGCCAAGAAAGGAGGGGAGCGGATGGCTACACCTTC.

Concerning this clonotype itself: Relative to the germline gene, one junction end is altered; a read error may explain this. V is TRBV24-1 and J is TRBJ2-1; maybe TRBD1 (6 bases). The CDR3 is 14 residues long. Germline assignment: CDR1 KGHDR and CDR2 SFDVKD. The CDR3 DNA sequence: TGTGCCACCAGGGGAGACAGGCGACACAATGGGCAGTTCTTC. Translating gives CATRGDRRHNGQFF.

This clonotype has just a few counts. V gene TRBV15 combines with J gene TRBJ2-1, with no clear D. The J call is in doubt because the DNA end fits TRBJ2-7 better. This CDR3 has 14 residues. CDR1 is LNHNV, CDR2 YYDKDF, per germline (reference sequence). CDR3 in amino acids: CATSTLDLNNEQYF. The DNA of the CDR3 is TGTGCCACCAGCACTCTGGACCTCAACAATGAGCAGTACTTC.

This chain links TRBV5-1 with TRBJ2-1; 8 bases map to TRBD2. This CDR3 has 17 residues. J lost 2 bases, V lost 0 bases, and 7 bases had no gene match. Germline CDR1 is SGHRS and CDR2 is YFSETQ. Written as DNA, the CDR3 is TGCGCCAGCAGCTTGGCCTTACTAGCGGATACCTACAATGAGCAGTTCTTC. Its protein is CASSLALLADTYNEQFF.

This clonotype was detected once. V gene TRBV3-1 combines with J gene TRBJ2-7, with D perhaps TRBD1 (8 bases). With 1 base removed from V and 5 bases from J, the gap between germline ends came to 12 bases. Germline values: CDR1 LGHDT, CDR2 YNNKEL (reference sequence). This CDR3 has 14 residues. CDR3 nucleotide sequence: TGTGCCAGCAGCCAAGGCGGGGGACAGGACGAGCAGTACTTC. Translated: CASSQGGGQDEQYF.

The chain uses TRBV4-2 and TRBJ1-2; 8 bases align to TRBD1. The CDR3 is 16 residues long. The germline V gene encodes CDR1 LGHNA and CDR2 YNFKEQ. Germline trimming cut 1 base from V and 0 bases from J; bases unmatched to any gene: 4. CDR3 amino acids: CASSQAGQETNYGYTF. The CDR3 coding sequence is TGTGCCAGCAGCCAAGCGGGACAGGAAACTAACTATGGCTACACCTTC.

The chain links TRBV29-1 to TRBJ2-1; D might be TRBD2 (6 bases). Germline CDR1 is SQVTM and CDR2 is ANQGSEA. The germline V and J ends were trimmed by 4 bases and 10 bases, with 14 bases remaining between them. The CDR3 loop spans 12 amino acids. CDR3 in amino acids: CSVVRDLGEQFF. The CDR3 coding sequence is TGCAGCGTTGTACGGGACTTGGGAGAGCAGTTCTTC.

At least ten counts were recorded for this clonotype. CDR3 protein: CASSQPGTGYGYTF. CDR3 DNA: TGCGCCAGCAGCCAGCCCGGGACAGGCTATGGCTACACCTTC. The chain recombines TRBV4-1 with TRBJ1-2; 8 positions match TRBD1. Germline V gene sequence: CDR1 MGHRA, CDR2 YSYEKL. The CDR3 totals 14 residues. J was trimmed by 4 bases and V by 3 bases; bases with no gene match: 4.

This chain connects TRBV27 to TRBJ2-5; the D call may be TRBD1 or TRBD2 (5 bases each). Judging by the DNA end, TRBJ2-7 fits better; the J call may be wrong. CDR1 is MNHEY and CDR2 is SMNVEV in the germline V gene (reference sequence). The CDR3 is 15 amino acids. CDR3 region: CASSLNPLRGDEQYF. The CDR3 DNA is TGTGCCAGCAGTTTAAACCCCCTTAGGGGAGACGAGCAGTACTTC.

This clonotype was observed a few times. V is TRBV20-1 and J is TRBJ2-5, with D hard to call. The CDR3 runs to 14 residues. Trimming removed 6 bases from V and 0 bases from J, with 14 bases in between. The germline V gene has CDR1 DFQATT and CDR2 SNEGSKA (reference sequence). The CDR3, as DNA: TGCAGTGCCAGTAGGCGGATAAACCAAGAGACCCAGTACTTC. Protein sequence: CSASRRINQETQYF.

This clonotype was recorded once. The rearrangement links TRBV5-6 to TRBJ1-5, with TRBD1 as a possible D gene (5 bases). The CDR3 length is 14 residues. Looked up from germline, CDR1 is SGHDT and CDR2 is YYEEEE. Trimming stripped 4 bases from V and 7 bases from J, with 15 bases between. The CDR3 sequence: CASSLGVTDQPQHF. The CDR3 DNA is TGTGCCAGCAGCCTGGGGGTGACAGACCAGCCCCAGCATTTT.